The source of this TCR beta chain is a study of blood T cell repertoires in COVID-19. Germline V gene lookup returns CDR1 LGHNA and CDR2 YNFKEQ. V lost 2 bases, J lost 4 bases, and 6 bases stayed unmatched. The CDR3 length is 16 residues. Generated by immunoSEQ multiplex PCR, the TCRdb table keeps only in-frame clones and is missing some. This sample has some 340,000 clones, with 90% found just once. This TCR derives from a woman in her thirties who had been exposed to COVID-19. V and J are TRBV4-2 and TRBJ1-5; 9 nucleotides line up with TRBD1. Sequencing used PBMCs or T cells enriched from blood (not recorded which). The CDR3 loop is CASSQSGTGINQPQHF. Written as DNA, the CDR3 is TGTGCCAGCAGCCAATCCGGGACAGGGATAAATCAGCCCCAGCATTTT.